Listed below are T cell receptor beta chains from one sample, sequenced in a study of blood T cells in healthy people across ages. TCRdb analysed the 5' RACE reads with MiXCR anew, one entry per CDR3 protein. The data contain approximately 780,000 distinct CDR3 sequences, 25% to 30% of them singletons. Separately, the same data were catalogued under a study of T cells of mothers and their children.

Sequencing was performed on blood. These receptors originate from a boy younger than 18 in good health. Each CDR3 is given without its conserved first and last residue. A D gene is named only where the DNA matches it firmly.

D,V,J,CDR3
NA,TRBV30,TRBJ1-2,AWAPTMSYGYT
NA,TRBV4-1,NA,ASSQEESPRTWYEQY
NA,TRBV15,TRBJ1-5,ATSRDTGGFNQPQH
TRBD1,TRBV6-6,TRBJ2-2,ASDSQGWDTGELF
NA,TRBV6-5,TRBJ1-5,ASSLGGGPSNQPQH
TRBD1,TRBV20-1,TRBJ2-5,SAPSQGTGQETQY
TRBD1,TRBV4-1,TRBJ1-4,ASSQEGRGQEKLF
NA,TRBV12-3/TRBV12-4,TRBJ2-3,ASSFQRGTDTQY
NA,TRBV6-2/TRBV6-3,TRBJ2-3,ASSRDGDTQY
NA,TRBV7-9,NA,ASSWLGGEQF
TRBD2,TRBV7-9,TRBJ2-7,ASSATSGGSYEQY
NA,TRBV12-3/TRBV12-4,TRBJ2-1,ASSFGQTYNEEF
TRBD1,TRBV5-5,TRBJ2-6,ASSLLKTGASGANVLT
NA,TRBV6-2/TRBV6-3,TRBJ2-1,ASTYLDEQF